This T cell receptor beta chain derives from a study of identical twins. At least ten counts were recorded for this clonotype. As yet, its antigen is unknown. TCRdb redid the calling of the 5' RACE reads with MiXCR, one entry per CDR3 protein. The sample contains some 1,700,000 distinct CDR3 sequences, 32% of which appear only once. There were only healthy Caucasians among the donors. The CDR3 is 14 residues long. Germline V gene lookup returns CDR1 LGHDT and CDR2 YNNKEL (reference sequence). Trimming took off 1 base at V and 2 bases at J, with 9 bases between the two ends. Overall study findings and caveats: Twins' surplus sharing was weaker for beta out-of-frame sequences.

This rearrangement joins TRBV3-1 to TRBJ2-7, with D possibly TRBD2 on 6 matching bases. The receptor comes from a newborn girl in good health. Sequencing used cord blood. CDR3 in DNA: TGTGCCAGCAGCCAAGTTACGGGGGCCTACGAGCAGTACTTC. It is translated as CASSQVTGAYEQYF.